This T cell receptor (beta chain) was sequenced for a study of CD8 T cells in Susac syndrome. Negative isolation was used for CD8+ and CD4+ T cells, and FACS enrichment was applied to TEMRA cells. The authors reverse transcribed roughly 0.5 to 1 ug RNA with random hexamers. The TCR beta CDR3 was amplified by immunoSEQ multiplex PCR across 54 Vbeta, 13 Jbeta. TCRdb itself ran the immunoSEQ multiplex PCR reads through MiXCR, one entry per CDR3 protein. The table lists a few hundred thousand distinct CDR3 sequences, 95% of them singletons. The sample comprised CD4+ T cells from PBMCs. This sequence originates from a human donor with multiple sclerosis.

CDR3 amino acids: CASRTAPPYSNQPQHF. The CDR3 DNA is TGTGCCAGCCGGACAGCGCCGCCTTATAGCAATCAGCCCCAGCATTTT. The chain couples TRBV7-4 to TRBJ1-5; a weak D match, TRBD1 (6 bases). V was pared by 8 bases and J by 0 bases, with 17 bases between. The CDR3 is 16 amino acids. Germline-derived CDR1 and CDR2 are SGHVT and SQSDAQ. The full variable domain, in which reference TRBV7-4 and TRBJ1-5 provide the parts outside the CDR3, is GAGVSQSPRYKVAKRGRDVALRCDSISGHVTLYWYRQTLGQGSEVLTYSQSDAQRDKSGRPSGRFSAERPERSVSTLKIQRTEQGDSAVYLCASRTAPPYSNQPQHFGDGTRLSIL.